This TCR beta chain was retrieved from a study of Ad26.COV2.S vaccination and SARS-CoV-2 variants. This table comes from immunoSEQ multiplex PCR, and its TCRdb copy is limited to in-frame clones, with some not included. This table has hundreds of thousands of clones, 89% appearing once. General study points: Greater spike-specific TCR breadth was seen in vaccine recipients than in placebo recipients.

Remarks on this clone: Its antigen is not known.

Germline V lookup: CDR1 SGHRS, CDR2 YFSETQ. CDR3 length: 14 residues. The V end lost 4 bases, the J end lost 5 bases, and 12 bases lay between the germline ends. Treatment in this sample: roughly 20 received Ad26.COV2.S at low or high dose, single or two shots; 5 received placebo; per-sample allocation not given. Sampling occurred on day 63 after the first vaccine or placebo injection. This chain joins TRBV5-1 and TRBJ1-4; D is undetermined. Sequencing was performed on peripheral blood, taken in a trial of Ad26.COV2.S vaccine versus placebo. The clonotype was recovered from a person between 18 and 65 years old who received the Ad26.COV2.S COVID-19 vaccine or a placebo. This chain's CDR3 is CASSRTFDNEKLFF. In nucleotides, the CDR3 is TGCGCCAGCAGCCGGACTTTCGACAATGAAAAACTGTTTTTT.